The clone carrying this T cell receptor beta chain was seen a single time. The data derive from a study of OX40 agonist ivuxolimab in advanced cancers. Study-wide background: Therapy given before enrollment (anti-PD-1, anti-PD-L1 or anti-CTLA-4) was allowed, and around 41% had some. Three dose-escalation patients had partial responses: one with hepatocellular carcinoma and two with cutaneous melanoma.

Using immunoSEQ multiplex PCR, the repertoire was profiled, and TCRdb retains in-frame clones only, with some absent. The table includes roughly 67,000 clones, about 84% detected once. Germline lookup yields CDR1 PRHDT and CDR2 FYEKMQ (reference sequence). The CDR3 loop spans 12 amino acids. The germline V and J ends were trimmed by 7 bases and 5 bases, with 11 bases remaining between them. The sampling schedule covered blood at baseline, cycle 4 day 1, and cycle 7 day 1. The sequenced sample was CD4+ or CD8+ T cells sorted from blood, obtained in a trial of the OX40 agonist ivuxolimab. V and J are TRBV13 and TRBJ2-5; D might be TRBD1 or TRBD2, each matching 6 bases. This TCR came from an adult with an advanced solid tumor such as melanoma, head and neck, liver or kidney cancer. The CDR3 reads CASTGAGETQYF. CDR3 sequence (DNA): TGTGCCAGCACGGGGGCGGGGGAGACCCAGTACTTC.